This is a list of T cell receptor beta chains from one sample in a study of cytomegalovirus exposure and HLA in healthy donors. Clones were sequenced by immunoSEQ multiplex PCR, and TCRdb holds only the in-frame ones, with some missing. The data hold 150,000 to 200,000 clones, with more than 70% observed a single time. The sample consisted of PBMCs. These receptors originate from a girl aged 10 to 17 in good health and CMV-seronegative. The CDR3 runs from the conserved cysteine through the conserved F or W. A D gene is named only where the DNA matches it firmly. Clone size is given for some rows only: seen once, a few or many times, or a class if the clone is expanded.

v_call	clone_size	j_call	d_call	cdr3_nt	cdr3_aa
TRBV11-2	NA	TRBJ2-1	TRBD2	TGTGCCAGCAGCTTAGATTCGTCTAGCGGGGGGGCCGAGCAGTTCTTC	CASSLDSSSGGAEQFF
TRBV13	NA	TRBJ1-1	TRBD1	TGTGCCAGCAGCAGTGGGACAGGGGCGCTTGAAGCTTTCTTT	CASSSGTGALEAFF
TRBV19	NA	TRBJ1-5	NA	TGTGCCAGCCACCGGGGGAATTTTGATCAGCCCCAGCATTTT	CASHRGNFDQPQHF
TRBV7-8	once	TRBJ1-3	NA	TGTGCCAGCAGCTTGGGGGGTTCTGGAGACACCATATATTTT	CASSLGGSGDTIYF
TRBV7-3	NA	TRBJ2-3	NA	TGTGCCAGCAGCCCCCCAGGAGGGGCGCAGGATACGCAGTATTTT	CASSPPGGAQDTQYF
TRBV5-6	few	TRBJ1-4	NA	TGTGCCAGCAGCTTGGATACCGGAAAACTGTTTTTT	CASSLDTGKLFF
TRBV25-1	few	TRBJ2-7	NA	TGTGCCAGCAGTGAACGAGACGGAGCCTACGAGCAGTACTTC	CASSERDGAYEQYF
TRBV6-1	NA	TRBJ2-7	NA	TGTGCCAGCAGTGAACGCGGCTACGAGCAGTACTTC	CASSERGYEQYF
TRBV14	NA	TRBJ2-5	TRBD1	TGTGCCAGCAGCCTCCACAGGGGGCGCTTGGAAGAGACCCAGTACTTC	CASSLHRGRLEETQYF
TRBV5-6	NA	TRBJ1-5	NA	TGTGCCAGCAGCTTGGCCTCAGGTTGGCATCAGCCCCAGCATTTT	CASSLASGWHQPQHF
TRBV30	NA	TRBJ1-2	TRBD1	TGTGCCTGGAGTGGACAGGGTGGTTCCTATGGCTACACCTTC	CAWSGQGGSYGYTF
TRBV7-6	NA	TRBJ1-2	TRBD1	TGTGCCAGCAGCTCCTTTCCTGACAGGGTAGTTCCTAGTGGCTACACCTTC	CASSSFPDRVVPSGYTF
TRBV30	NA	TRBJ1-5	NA	TGTGCCTGGAGTTCCTCTAACAATCAGCCCCAGCATTTT	CAWSSSNNQPQHF
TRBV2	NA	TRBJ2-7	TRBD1	TGTGCCAGCAGGGGGGGACAGGGGAAAAACGAGCAGTACTTC	CASRGGQGKNEQYF
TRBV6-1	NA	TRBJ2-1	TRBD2	TGTGCCAGCAGTGAAGTGTCCTTACTACTAGCGGGGGGCAATGAGCAGTTCTTC	CASSEVSLLLAGGNEQFF
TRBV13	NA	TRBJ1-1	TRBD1	TGTGCCAGCAGCCAACAGCGACAGGGAGACACTGAAGCTTTCTTT	CASSQQRQGDTEAFF
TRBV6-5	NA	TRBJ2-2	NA	TGTGCCAGCAGTTACTCTATGAACACCGGGGAGCTGTTTTTT	CASSYSMNTGELFF
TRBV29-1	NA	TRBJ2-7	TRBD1	TGCAGCGCAGCCGGGACAGGGGTCTACGAGCAGTACTTC	CSAAGTGVYEQYF
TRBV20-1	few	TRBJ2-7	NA	TGCAGTGCTAGAGAGTACTACGAGCAGTACTTC	CSAREYYEQYF
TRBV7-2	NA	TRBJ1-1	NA	TGTGCCAGCAGCTCCTTGGGGGGAGGTGTGAACACTGAAGCTTTCTTT	CASSSLGGGVNTEAFF
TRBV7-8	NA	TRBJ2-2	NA	TGTGCCAGCCGCGATGGCAGGGGAGAATTGAACACCGGGGAGCTGTTTTTT	CASRDGRGELNTGELFF
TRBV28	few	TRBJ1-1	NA	TGTGCCAGCAGTTTGGCGGGCATGAACACTGAAGCTTTCTTT	CASSLAGMNTEAFF
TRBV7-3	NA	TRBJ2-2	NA	TGTGCCAGCAGCCCAGGTTTCACCGGGGAGCTGTTTTTT	CASSPGFTGELFF
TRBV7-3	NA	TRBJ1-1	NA	TGTGCCAGCAGCTTGGACAGCCCATCGGGGAACACTGAAGCTTTCTTT	CASSLDSPSGNTEAFF
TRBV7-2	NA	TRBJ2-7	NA	TGTGCCAGCAGGGGGAGGGGGGCCTACGAGCAGTACTTC	CASRGRGAYEQYF
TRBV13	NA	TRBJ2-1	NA	TGTGCCAGCAGCTTAGGGCACTCGGTCTTTAATGAGCAGTTCTTC	CASSLGHSVFNEQFF
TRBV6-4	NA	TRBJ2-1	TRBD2	TGTGCCAGCAGTGACAACGGGGGGGGCTCCTACAATGAGCAGTTCTTC	CASSDNGGGSYNEQFF
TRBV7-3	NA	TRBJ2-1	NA	TGTGCCAGCAGCGAACAGGCGAGCTCCTACAATGAGCAGTTCTTC	CASSEQASSYNEQFF
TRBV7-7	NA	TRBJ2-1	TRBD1	TGTGCCAGCAGCTTACAGGGGGCGCTTATCAATGAGCAGTTCTTC	CASSLQGALINEQFF
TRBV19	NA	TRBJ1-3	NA	TGTGCCAGTAGTACCGGGACACTGGGAAACACCATATATTTT	CASSTGTLGNTIYF
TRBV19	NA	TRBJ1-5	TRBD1	TGTGCCAGTAGTGAGGACAGGGACCATCCGAATCAGCCCCAGCATTTT	CASSEDRDHPNQPQHF
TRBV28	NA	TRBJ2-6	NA	TGTGCCAGCAACTCAGGGGCCTCTGGGGCCAACGTCCTGACTTTC	CASNSGASGANVLTF
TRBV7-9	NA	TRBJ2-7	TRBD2	TGTGCCAGCAGCTTCCGCGCGGGGGGCCAGGTTTCCTACGAGCAGTACTTC	CASSFRAGGQVSYEQYF
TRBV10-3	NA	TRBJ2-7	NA	TGTGCCATCAGGAGAGAGACAGCGTCCTACGAGCAGTACTTC	CAIRRETASYEQYF
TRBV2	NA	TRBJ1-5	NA	TGTGCCAGCGAGGAGGCAAGGGGCAATCAGCCCCAGCATTTT	CASEEARGNQPQHF
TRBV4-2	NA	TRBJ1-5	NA	TGTGCCAGCAGCCAAGATCGTACAGGGCGGTTGCCCCAGCATTTT	CASSQDRTGRLPQHF
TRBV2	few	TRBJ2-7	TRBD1	TGTGCCAGCAGACCCACAGGGGGCGGGACCTACGAGCAGTACTTC	CASRPTGGGTYEQYF
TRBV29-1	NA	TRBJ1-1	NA	TGCAGCGTCCGACAGGCTCTGAACACTGAAGCTTTCTTT	CSVRQALNTEAFF
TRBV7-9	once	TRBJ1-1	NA	TGTGCCGCGCTCAGGTCAGAAGCTTTCTTT	CAALRSEAFF
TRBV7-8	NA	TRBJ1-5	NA	TGTGCCAGCAGCCAACCTGGGGGCCATCAGCCCCAGCATTTT	CASSQPGGHQPQHF
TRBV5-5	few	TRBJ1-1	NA	TGTGCCAGCATTGAAGACTATCGGACTGAAGCTTTCTTT	CASIEDYRTEAFF
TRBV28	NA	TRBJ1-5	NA	TGTGCCAGCAGTTCCGTCGATCAGCCCCAGCATTTT	CASSSVDQPQHF
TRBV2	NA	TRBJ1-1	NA	TGTGCCAGCAACAGACAAGTGATGAACACTGAAGCTTTCTTT	CASNRQVMNTEAFF
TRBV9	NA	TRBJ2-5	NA	TGTGCCAGCAGCGTCACCCCCGGGGGAGGGGGGAGCCAAGAGACCCAGTACTTC	CASSVTPGGGGSQETQYF
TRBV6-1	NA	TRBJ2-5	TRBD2	TGTGCCGCCCGACTAGCGGGGGAAGAGACCCAGTACTTC	CAARLAGEETQYF
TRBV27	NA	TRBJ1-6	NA	TGTGCCAGCAGGCCTCCCGGGAACTTTGCCCGACCCCTCCACTTT	CASRPPGNFARPLHF
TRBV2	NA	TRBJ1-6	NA	TGTGCCAGCAGAGAGACGGGACTAATTTCACCCCTCCACTTT	CASRETGLISPLHF
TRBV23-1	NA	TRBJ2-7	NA	TGCGCCAGCAGCCCGCAGCCGAGGGACTGCGAGCAGTACTTC	CASSPQPRDCEQYF
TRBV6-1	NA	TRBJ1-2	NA	TGTGCCAGCAGTGAAGAAGTGGGTTGGACACAGAACTATGGCTACACCTTC	CASSEEVGWTQNYGYTF
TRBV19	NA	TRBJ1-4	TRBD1	TGTGCCAGTAGTTTACCGGGACAGGGTTTTGAAAAACTGTTTTTT	CASSLPGQGFEKLFF
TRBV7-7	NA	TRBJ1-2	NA	TGTGCTTGGGGGGGGGCGGCCTATGGCTACACCTTC	CAWGGAAYGYTF
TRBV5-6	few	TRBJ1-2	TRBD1	TGTGCCAGCAGCCCTCAAGCGACAGGGGACTATGGCTACACCTTC	CASSPQATGDYGYTF
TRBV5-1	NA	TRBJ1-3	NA	TGCGCCAGCAGCCCGGCAGGCGAATCTGGAAACACCATATATTTT	CASSPAGESGNTIYF